The TCR beta chain described here comes from a study of cytomegalovirus exposure and HLA in healthy donors. Overall study findings and caveats: Among TCR beta chains of equal frequency, HLA-associated ones were more clonally expanded in a later analysis.

This clone was observed a handful of times. Its antigen is still unknown. Relative to the germline gene, one junction end is altered; a read error may explain this. Germline loops: CDR1 MRHNA, CDR2 SNTAGT. This CDR3 has 13 residues. PCR primers comprised 60 Vbeta and 13 Jbeta primers. Sequencing was performed with immunoSEQ multiplex PCR; in TCRdb, only in-frame clones are kept and a portion is missing. The sample contains approximately 93,000 clones, approximately 80% of which appear only once. The chain is built from TRBV6-4 and TRBJ1-1; a possible D gene is TRBD1 (6 bases). Sequenced input: PBMCs. This clonotype was sampled from a woman aged 40 to 50 in good health and CMV-seronegative. The DNA of the CDR3 is TGTGCCAGCAGTAGCGTCCCGGGACACACATTAAGATTT. This encodes CASSSVPGHTLRF.